The 9 T cell receptor beta chains below come from one sample, sequenced in a study of blood T cell repertoires in COVID-19. Sequencing used immunoSEQ multiplex PCR; TCRdb keeps in-frame clones, though not all of them. This sample yields some 270,000 clones, of which 80% to 95% are seen a single time; 2.5% to 3% belongs to the top ten. The specimen was PBMCs or T cells enriched from blood (not recorded which). All receptors derive from a middle-aged man who had been exposed to COVID-19.

This chain connects TRBV27 to TRBJ2-6, with a possible D match to TRBD1 (6 bases). V was trimmed by 5 bases and J by 4 bases, leaving 21 bases between them. Germline V gene sequence: CDR1 MNHEY, CDR2 SMNVEV (reference sequence). The CDR3 spans 18 residues. The CDR3 region is CASSPPLGGPRGANVLTF. DNA for the CDR3: TGTGCCAGCAGTCCGCCCCTAGGGGGTCCGAGGGGGGCCAACGTCCTGACTTTC. Together with reference TRBV27 and TRBJ2-6, the CDR3 gives the full variable domain: EAQVTQNPRYLITVTGKKLTVTCSQNMNHEYMSWYRQDPGLGLRQIYYSMNVEVTDKGDVPEGYKVSRKEKRNFPLILESPSPNQTSLYFCASSPPLGGPRGANVLTFGAGSRLTVL.

This clone appeared once. The V call is TRBV14, the J call TRBJ2-3; possibly TRBD2 for D (7 bases). V was trimmed by 4 bases and J by 1 base, leaving 9 bases between them. This CDR3 has 14 residues. Germline V gene lookup returns CDR1 SGHDN and CDR2 FVKESK. The CDR3 nucleotides read TGTGCCAGCAGCCGAGGGGGGGGCACAGATACGCAGTATTTT. This sequence encodes CASSRGGGTDTQYF.

The rearrangement links TRBV7-9 to TRBJ1-5; 10 bases are a match to TRBD1. Germline CDR1 is SEHNR and CDR2 is FQNEAQ (reference sequence). This CDR3 contains 15 residues. With 1 base clipped from V and 7 bases from J, the junction kept 4 bases outside the gene matches. The CDR3 loop is CASSLGGQGDQPQHF. The DNA for the CDR3 is TGTGCCAGCAGCTTAGGAGGACAGGGGGACCAGCCCCAGCATTTT.

The gene calls are TRBV19 and TRBJ2-7; a possible D gene is TRBD1 (6 bases). The V gene's germline CDR1 is LNHDA and CDR2 SQIVND (reference sequence). The CDR3 totals 17 residues. The ends were cut back, 5 bases at V and 6 bases at J, with 26 bases in the middle. The CDR3 coding sequence is TGTGCCAGTAGTTCGACCCCCCAGACCGCAGGGGAAGGCGAGCAGTACTTC. Its protein is CASSSTPQTAGEGEQYF. The full variable domain, in which reference TRBV19 and TRBJ2-7 provide the parts outside the CDR3, is DGGITQSPKYLFRKEGQNVTLSCEQNLNHDAMYWYRQDPGQGLRLIYYSQIVNDFQKGDIAEGYSVSREKKESFPLTVTSAQKNPTAFYLCASSSTPQTAGEGEQYFGPGTRLTVT.

The chain uses TRBV19 and TRBJ2-7; the D gene is possibly TRBD1 (5 bases). The CDR3 sequence is 13 residues long. With 8 bases removed from V and 0 bases from J, the gap between germline ends came to 11 bases. Germline CDR1 LNHDA, CDR2 SQIVND (reference sequence). As DNA, the CDR3 is TGTGCCAGTCCGGACACGAGCTCCTACGAGCAGTACTTC. This encodes CASPDTSSYEQYF. Using reference TRBV19 and TRBJ2-7 for the parts outside the CDR3, the full variable domain is DGGITQSPKYLFRKEGQNVTLSCEQNLNHDAMYWYRQDPGQGLRLIYYSQIVNDFQKGDIAEGYSVSREKKESFPLTVTSAQKNPTAFYLCASPDTSSYEQYFGPGTRLTVT.

The chain has TRBV24-1 and TRBJ1-2; D is uncertain. This CDR3 comprises 13 residues. Germline lookup yields CDR1 KGHDR and CDR2 SFDVKD. The V gene lost 1 base and the J gene lost 8 bases, with 10 bases spanning the gap. The CDR3 region has the DNA TGTGCCACCAGTGATTTCGAAGTGAGCGGCTACACCTTC. This codes for CATSDFEVSGYTF.

For the CDR3, the DNA is TGCGCCAGCAGCTTTGACGACACCCATAATTCACCCCTCCACTTT. Its protein product is CASSFDDTHNSPLHF. This chain connects TRBV5-1 to TRBJ1-6; D remains ambiguous. Trimming cost V 2 bases and J 5 bases, with 11 bases left between them. This CDR3 is 15 amino acids long. The germline CDR1 and CDR2 sequences are SGHRS and YFSETQ.

DNA for the CDR3: TGTGCCAGCAGTTTGACAGGGTTGAACACTGAAGCTTTCTTT. Translating it yields CASSLTGLNTEAFF. The rearrangement joins TRBV27 to TRBJ1-1, with 7 bases lining up with TRBD1. The V gene end was trimmed by 3 bases and the J gene end by 0 bases; junction bases not matched to a gene: 1. This CDR3 spans 14 amino acids. The germline V gene encodes CDR1 MNHEY and CDR2 SMNVEV (reference sequence).

The sample holds one count of this clone. This chain's CDR3 is CASSWPSGINTGELFF. The DNA of the CDR3 is TGCGCCAGCAGCTGGCCTAGCGGGATCAACACCGGGGAGCTGTTTTTT. This chain joins TRBV5-1 and TRBJ2-2, with TRBD2 matching 9 bases. The CDR3 spans 16 residues. The ends lost 3 bases at V and 2 bases at J; junction bases unmatched: 5. Per the germline V gene, CDR1 is SGHRS and CDR2 is YFSETQ. Variable domain in full (rest from reference TRBV5-1 and TRBJ2-2): KAGVTQTPRYLIKTRGQQVTLSCSPISGHRSVSWYQQTPGQGLQFLFEYFSETQRNKGNFPGRFSGRQFSNSRSEMNVSTLELGDSALYLCASSWPSGINTGELFFGEGSRLTVL.